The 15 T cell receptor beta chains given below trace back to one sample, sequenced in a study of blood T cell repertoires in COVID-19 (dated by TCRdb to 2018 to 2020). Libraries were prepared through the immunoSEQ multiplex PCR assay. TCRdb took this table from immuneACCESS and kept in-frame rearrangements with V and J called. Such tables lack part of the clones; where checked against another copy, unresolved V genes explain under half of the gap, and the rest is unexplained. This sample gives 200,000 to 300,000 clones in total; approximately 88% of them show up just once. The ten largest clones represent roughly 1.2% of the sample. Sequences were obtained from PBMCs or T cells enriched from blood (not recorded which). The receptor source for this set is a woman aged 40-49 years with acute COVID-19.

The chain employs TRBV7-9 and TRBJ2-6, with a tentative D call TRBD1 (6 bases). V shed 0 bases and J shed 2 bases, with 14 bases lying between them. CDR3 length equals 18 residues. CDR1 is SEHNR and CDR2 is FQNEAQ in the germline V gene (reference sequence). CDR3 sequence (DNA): TGTGCCAGCAGCTTAGCGCGGACAGCTCGTCCTGGGGCCAACGTCCTGACTTTC. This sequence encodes CASSLARTARPGANVLTF.

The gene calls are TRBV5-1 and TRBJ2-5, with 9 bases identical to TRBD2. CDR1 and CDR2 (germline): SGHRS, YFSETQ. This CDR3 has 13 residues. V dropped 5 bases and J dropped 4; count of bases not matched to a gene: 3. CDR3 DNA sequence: TGCGCCAGCAGGCTTAGCGGGAGAGAGACCCAGTACTTC. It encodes CASRLSGRETQYF.

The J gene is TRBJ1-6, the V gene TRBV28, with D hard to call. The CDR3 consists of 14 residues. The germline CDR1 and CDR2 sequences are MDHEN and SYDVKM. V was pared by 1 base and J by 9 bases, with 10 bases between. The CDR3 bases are TGTGCCAGCAGTTTATTTATCGAGGGTTCACCCCTCCACTTT. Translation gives CASSLFIEGSPLHF. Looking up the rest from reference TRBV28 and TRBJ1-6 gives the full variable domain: DVKVTQSSRYLVKRTGEKVFLECVQDMDHENMFWYRQDPGLGLRLIYFSYDVKMKEKGDIPEGYSVSREKKERFSLILESASTNQTSMYLCASSLFIEGSPLHFGNGTRLTVT.

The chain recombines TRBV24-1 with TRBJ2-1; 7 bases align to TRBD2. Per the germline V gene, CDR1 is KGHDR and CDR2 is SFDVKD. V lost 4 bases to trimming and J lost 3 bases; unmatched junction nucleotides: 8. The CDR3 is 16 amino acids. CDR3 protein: CATSDPTSDHYNEQFF. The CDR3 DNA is TGTGCCACCAGTGACCCAACTAGCGATCACTACAATGAGCAGTTCTTC.

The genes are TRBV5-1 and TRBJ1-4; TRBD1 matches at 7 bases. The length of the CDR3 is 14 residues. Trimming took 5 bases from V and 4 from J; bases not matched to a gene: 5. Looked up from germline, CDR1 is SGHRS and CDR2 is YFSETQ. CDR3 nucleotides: TGCGCCAGCAGACTCGGGACAGATAATGAAAAACTGTTTTTT. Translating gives CASRLGTDNEKLFF.

CDR3 protein: CASSSRGYDNEQFF. CDR3 bases: TGTGCCAGCTCATCCAGAGGGTACGACAATGAGCAGTTCTTC. The chain couples TRBV7-8 to TRBJ2-1; D may be TRBD2 (5 bases). Germline values: CDR1 SGHVS, CDR2 FQNEAQ. V lost 8 bases, J lost 5 bases, and 16 bases lay in between. The CDR3 consists of 14 residues.

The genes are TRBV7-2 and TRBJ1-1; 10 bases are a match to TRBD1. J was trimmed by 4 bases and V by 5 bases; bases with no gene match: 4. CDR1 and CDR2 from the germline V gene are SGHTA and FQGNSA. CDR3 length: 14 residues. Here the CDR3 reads CASSPWDRGTEAFF. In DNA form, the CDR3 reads TGTGCCAGCAGCCCTTGGGACAGGGGCACTGAAGCTTTCTTT.

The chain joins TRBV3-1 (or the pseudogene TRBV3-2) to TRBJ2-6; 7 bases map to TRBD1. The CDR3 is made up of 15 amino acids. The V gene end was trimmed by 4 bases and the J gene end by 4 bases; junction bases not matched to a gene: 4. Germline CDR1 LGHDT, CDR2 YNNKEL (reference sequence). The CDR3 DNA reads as TGTGCCAGCAGCCGACAGGGTTACGGGGCCAACGTCCTGACTTTC. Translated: CASSRQGYGANVLTF.

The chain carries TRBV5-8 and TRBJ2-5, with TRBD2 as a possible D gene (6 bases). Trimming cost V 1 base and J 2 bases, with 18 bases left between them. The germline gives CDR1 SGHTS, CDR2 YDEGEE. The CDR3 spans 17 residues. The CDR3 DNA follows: TGTGCCAGCAGCTTGCCCCCTGGGGACTTAATACAAGAGACCCAGTACTTC. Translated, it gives CASSLPPGDLIQETQYF. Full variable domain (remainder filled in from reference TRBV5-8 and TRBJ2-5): EAGVTQSPTHLIKTRGQQATLRCSPISGHTSVYWYQQALGLGLQFLLWYDEGEERNRGNFPPRFSGRQFPNYSSELNVNALELEDSALYLCASSLPPGDLIQETQYFGPGTRLLVL.

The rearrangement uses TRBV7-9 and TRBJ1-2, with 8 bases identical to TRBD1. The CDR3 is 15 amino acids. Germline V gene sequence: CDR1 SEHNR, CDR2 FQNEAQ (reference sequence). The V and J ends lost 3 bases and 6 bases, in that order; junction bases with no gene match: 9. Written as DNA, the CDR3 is TGTGCCAGCAGCTTCACCGGGACAGGCCTAAATGGCTACACCTTC. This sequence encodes CASSFTGTGLNGYTF.

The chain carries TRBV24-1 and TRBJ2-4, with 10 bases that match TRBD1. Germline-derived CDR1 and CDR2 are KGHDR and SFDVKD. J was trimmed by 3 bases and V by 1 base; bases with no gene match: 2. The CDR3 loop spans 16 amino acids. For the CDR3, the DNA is TGTGCCACCAGTGATTTAGGACAGGGGGACAAAAACATTCAGTACTTC. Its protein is CATSDLGQGDKNIQYF.

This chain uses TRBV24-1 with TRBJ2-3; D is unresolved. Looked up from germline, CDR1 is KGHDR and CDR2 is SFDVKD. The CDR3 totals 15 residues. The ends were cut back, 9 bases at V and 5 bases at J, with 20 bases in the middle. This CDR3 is CATGAQRGFQDTQYF. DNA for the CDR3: TGTGCCACCGGAGCCCAGAGAGGATTTCAAGATACGCAGTATTTT.

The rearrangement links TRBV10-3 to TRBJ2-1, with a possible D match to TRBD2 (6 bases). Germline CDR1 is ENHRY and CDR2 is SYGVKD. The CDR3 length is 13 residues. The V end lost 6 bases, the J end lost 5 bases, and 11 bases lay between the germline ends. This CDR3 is CAIRSSVDNEQFF. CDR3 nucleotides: TGTGCCATCAGATCTAGCGTCGACAATGAGCAGTTCTTC.

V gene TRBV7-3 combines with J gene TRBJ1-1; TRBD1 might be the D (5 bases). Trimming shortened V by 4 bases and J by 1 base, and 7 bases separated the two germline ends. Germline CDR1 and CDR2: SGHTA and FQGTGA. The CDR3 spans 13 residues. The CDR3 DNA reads TGTGCCAGCAGCTGGACAACGAACACTGAAGCTTTCTTT. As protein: CASSWTTNTEAFF.

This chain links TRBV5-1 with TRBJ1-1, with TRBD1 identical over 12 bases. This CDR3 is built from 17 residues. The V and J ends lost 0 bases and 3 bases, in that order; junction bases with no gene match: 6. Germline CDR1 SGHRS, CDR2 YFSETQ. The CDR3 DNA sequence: TGCGCCAGCAGCTTGGGGGACAGGGGGCTTAGGGACACTGAAGCTTTCTTT. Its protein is CASSLGDRGLRDTEAFF.